This T cell receptor beta chain derives from a study of T cells in Graves' hyperthyroidism and ophthalmopathy. Study-level points and caveats: Also found in blood were most expanded thyroid clonotypes above 0.001.

Amplified TCR beta CDR3 regions came from RNA transcripts. HTBI primers were the set used in a first-round RT-PCR of the TCR CDR3. TCRdb re-analysed the multiplex PCR reads in MiXCR, keeping a single row per CDR3 protein. The sample lists about 340,000 distinct CDR3 sequences, roughly 23% occurring once. Those patients with uncontrolled infection, other autoimmune disease, pregnancy or lactation were excluded. It was 8.5 to 10 ml of fresh peripheral blood that supplied the PBMCs. V was shortened by 6 bases and J by 3 bases, with 15 bases between the two germline ends. Per germline, CDR1 MNHEY and CDR2 SMNVEV (reference sequence). The CDR3 covers 15 residues. Many counts were recorded for this clonotype. The antigen remains unidentified.

The chain uses TRBV27 and TRBJ2-1; TRBD1 is a possible D gene (5 bases). Specimen: blood. This receptor was taken from a woman between 50 and 59 years old with Graves' hyperthyroidism. CDR3 DNA sequence: TGTGCCAGCAGCTCCATGGGGCAGGGCTACAATGAGCAGTTCTTC. Encoded protein: CASSSMGQGYNEQFF.